These T cell receptor beta chains were read from a single sample in a study of OX40 agonist ivuxolimab in advanced cancers. Clones were sequenced by immunoSEQ multiplex PCR, and TCRdb holds only the in-frame ones, with some missing. The table has more than 65,000 clones, under 90% seen once. The starting material was CD4+ or CD8+ T cells sorted from blood, obtained in a trial of the OX40 agonist ivuxolimab. Receptor source: an adult with an advanced solid tumor such as melanoma, head and neck, liver or kidney cancer. The CDR3 runs from the conserved cysteine through the conserved F or W. D genes are given only for firm matches. Size tells how often a clone was seen (once, few, many) or the class of an expanded clone, and some rows leave it out.

v_call: TRBV4-1; clone_size: few; d_call: .; j_call: TRBJ1-1; cdr3_aa: CASSHLLGNRARGNTEAFF; cdr3_nt: TGCGCCAGCAGCCATCTCCTCGGTAACAGGGCTCGGGGGAACACTGAAGCTTTCTTT
v_call: TRBV13; clone_size: .; d_call: .; j_call: TRBJ1-3; cdr3_aa: CASSSPEDLQGNTIYF; cdr3_nt: TGTGCCAGCAGCTCTCCCGAGGACCTGCAAGGAAACACCATATATTTT
v_call: TRBV5-1; clone_size: .; d_call: TRBD2; j_call: TRBJ2-1; cdr3_aa: CASRGGGSGSNEQFF; cdr3_nt: TGCGCCAGCAGGGGGGGTGGTAGCGGGAGTAATGAGCAGTTCTTC
v_call: TRBV29-1; clone_size: .; d_call: TRBD2; j_call: TRBJ2-1; cdr3_aa: CSSLGLAGHNEQFF; cdr3_nt: TGCAGCTCACTGGGGCTAGCGGGACACAATGAGCAGTTCTTC
v_call: TRBV5-1; clone_size: .; d_call: .; j_call: TRBJ1-4; cdr3_aa: CASSFQGATNEKLFF; cdr3_nt: TGCGCCAGCAGCTTCCAGGGTGCAACTAATGAAAAACTGTTTTTT
v_call: TRBV20-1; clone_size: few; d_call: TRBD1; j_call: TRBJ2-7; cdr3_aa: CSYRGVYEQYF; cdr3_nt: TGCAGCTACAGGGGAGTTTACGAGCAGTACTTC
v_call: TRBV20-1; clone_size: few; d_call: .; j_call: TRBJ2-3; cdr3_aa: CSASQDTQYF; cdr3_nt: TGCAGTGCTAGTCAGGATACGCAGTATTTT
v_call: TRBV11-3; clone_size: .; d_call: TRBD1; j_call: TRBJ2-7; cdr3_aa: CASSGGGTGPYEQYF; cdr3_nt: TGTGCCAGCTCTGGGGGCGGGACAGGCCCCTACGAGCAGTACTTC
v_call: TRBV14; clone_size: .; d_call: .; j_call: TRBJ1-2; cdr3_aa: CASSHPNDYGYTF; cdr3_nt: TGTGCCAGCAGCCATCCTAACGATTATGGCTACACCTTC
v_call: TRBV4-3; clone_size: .; d_call: .; j_call: TRBJ2-1; cdr3_aa: CASSQGGGNYNEQFF; cdr3_nt: TGCGCCAGCAGCCAAGGTGGAGGGAACTACAATGAGCAGTTCTTC
v_call: TRBV4-2; clone_size: .; d_call: TRBD2; j_call: TRBJ2-1; cdr3_aa: CASSQASGGSGEQFF; cdr3_nt: TGTGCCAGCAGCCAAGCTAGCGGGGGCAGCGGTGAGCAGTTCTTC
v_call: TRBV10-3; clone_size: .; d_call: .; j_call: TRBJ1-3; cdr3_aa: CAISTGSENTIYF; cdr3_nt: TGTGCCATCAGTACGGGTAGTGAAAACACCATATATTTT
v_call: TRBV7-8; clone_size: .; d_call: TRBD2; j_call: TRBJ2-7; cdr3_aa: CASSLDQGLAGRYSYEQYF; cdr3_nt: TGTGCCAGCAGCTTGGATCAAGGACTAGCGGGACGGTACTCCTACGAGCAGTACTTC
v_call: TRBV27; clone_size: .; d_call: .; j_call: TRBJ2-2; cdr3_aa: CASSPGPNTGELFF; cdr3_nt: TGTGCCAGCAGCCCGGGACCGAACACCGGGGAGCTGTTTTTT
v_call: TRBV4-3; clone_size: .; d_call: .; j_call: TRBJ1-5; cdr3_aa: CASSQDLGGQPQHF; cdr3_nt: TGCGCCAGCAGCCAAGATTTGGGGGGCCAGCCCCAGCATTTT